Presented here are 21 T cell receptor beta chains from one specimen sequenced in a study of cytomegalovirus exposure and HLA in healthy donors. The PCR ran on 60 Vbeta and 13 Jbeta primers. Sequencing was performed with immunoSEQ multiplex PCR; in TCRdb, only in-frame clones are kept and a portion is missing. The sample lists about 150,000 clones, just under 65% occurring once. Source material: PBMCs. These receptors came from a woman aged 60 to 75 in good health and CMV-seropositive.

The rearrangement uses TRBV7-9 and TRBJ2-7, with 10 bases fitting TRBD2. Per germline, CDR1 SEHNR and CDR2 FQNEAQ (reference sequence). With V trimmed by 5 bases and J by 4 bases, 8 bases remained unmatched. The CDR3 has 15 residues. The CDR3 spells CASSPTLAGDYEQYF. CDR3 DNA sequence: TGTGCCAGCAGCCCCACCCTAGCGGGAGATTACGAGCAGTACTTC.

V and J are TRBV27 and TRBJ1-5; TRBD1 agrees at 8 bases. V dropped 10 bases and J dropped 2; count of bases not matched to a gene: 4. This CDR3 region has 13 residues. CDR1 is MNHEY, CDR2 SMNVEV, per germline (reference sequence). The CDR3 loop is CANLTGGNQPQHF. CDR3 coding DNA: TGTGCCAACCTGACAGGGGGCAATCAGCCCCAGCATTTT.

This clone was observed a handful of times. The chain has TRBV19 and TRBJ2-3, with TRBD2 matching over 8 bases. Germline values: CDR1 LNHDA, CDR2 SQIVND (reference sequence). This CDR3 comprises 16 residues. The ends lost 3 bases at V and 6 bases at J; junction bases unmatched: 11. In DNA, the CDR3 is TGTGCCAGTAGTATGGCCGGGGGGGAGCACATGGATACGCAGTATTTT. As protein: CASSMAGGEHMDTQYF. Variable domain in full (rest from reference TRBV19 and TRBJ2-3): DGGITQSPKYLFRKEGQNVTLSCEQNLNHDAMYWYRQDPGQGLRLIYYSQIVNDFQKGDIAEGYSVSREKKESFPLTVTSAQKNPTAFYLCASSMAGGEHMDTQYFGPGTRLTVL.

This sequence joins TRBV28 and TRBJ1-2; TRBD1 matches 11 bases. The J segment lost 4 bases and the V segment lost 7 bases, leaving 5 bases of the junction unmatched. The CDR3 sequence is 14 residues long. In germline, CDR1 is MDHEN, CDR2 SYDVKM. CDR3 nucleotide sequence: TGTGCCAGCATCGGACAGGGGGCGGGCTATGGCTACACCTTC. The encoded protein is CASIGQGAGYGYTF.

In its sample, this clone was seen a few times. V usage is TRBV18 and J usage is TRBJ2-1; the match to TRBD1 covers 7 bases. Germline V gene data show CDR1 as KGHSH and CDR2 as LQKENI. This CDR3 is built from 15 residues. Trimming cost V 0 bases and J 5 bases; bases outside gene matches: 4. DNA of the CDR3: TGTGCCAGCTCACCACCGGACAGGATGGACAATGAGCAGTTCTTC. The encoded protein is CASSPPDRMDNEQFF. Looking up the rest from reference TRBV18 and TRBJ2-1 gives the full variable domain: NAGVMQNPRHLVRRRGQEARLRCSPMKGHSHVYWYRQLPEEGLKFMVYLQKENIIDESGMPKERFSAEFPKEGPSILRIQQVVRGDSAAYFCASSPPDRMDNEQFFGPGTRLTVL.

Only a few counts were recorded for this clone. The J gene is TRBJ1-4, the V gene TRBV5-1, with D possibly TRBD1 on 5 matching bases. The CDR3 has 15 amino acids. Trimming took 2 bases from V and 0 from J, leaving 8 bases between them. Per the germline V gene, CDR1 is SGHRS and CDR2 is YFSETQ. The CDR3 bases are TGCGCCAGCAGCTTCGACAGTGCAACTAATGAAAAACTGTTTTTT. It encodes CASSFDSATNEKLFF.

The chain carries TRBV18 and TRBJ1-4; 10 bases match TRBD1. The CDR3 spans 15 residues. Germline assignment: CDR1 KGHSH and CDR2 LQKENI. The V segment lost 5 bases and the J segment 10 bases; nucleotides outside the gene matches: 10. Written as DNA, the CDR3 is TGTGCCAGCTCAGAGAGGACAGGGGGGCAAGGAAAACTGTTTTTT. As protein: CASSERTGGQGKLFF.

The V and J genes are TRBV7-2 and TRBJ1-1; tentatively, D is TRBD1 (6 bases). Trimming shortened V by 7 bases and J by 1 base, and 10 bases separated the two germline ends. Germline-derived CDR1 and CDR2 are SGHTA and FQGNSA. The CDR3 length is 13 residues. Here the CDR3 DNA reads TGTGCCAGCACCCGGACAGCGAACACTGAAGCTTTCTTT. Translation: CASTRTANTEAFF.

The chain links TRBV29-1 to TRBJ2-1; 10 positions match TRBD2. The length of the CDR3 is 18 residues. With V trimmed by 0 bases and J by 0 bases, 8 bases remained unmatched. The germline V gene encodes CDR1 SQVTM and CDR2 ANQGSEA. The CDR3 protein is CSVEDFSASGSSYNEQFF. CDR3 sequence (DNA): TGCAGCGTTGAAGACTTTTCGGCTAGCGGGAGCTCCTACAATGAGCAGTTCTTC.

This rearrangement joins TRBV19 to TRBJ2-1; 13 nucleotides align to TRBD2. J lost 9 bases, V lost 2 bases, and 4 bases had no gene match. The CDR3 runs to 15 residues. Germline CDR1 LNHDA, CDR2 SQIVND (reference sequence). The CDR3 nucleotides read TGTGCCAGTAGTATACCCCGACTAGCGGGAGGTGAGCAGTTCTTC. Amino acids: CASSIPRLAGGEQFF.

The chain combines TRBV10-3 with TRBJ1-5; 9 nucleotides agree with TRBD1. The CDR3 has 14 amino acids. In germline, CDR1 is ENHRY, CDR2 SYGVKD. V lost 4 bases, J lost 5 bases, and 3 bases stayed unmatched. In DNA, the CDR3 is TGTGCCATCAGTGTCGACAGGGGGGATCAGCCCCAGCATTTT. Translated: CAISVDRGDQPQHF.

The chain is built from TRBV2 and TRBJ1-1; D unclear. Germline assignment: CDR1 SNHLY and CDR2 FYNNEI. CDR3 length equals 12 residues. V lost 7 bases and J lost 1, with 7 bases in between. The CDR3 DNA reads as TGTGCCAGCACCGCAGGGAACACTGAAGCTTTCTTT. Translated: CASTAGNTEAFF.

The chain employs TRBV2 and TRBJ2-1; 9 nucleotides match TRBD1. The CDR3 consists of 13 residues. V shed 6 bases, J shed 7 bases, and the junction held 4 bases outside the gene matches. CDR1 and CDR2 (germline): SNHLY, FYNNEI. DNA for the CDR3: TGTGCCAGCAGGGGACAGGGAGGTAATGAGCAGTTCTTC. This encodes CASRGQGGNEQFF.

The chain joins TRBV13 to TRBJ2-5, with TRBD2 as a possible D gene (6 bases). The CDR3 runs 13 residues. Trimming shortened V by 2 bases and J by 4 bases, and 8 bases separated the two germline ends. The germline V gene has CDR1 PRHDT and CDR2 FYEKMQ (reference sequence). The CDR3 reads CASSLWGGETQYF. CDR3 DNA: TGTGCCAGCAGCTTATGGGGAGGAGAGACCCAGTACTTC.

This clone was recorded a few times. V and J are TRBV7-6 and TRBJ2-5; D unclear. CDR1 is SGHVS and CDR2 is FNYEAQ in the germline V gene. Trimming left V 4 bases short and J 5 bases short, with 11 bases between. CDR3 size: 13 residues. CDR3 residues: CASSSLNRETQYF. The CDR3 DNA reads TGTGCCAGCAGCTCCCTAAACCGGGAGACCCAGTACTTC.

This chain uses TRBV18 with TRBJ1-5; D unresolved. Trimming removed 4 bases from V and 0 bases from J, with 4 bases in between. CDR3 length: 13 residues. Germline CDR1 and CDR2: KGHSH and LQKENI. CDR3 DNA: TGTGCCAGCTCACGGCTTAGCAATCAGCCCCAGCATTTT. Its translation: CASSRLSNQPQHF.

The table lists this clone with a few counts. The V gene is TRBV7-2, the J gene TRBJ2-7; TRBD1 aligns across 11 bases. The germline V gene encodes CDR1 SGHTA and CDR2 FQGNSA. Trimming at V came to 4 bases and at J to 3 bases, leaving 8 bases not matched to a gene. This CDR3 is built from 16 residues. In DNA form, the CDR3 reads TGTGCCAGCAGCTGGGACAGGGGGGCTACCTACTACGAGCAGTACTTC. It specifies CASSWDRGATYYEQYF.

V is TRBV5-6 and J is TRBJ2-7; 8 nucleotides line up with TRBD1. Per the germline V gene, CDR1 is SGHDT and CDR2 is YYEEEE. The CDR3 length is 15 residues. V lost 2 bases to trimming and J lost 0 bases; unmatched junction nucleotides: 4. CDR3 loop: CASSFGTGDSYEQYF. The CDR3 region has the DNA TGTGCCAGCAGCTTCGGGACAGGAGACTCCTACGAGCAGTACTTC.

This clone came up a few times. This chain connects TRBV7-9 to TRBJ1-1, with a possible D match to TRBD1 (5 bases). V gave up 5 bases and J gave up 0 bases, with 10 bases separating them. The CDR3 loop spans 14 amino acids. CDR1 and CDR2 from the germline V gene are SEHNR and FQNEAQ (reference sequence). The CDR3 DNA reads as TGTGCCAGCAGCCCAACAGGATTGAACACTGAAGCTTTCTTT. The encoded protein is CASSPTGLNTEAFF.

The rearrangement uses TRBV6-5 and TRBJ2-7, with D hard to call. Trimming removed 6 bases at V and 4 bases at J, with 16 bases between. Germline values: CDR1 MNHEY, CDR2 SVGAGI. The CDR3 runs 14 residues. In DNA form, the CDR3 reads TGTGCCAGCAGAAGAGACTCCAAACTATACGAGCAGTACTTC. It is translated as CASRRDSKLYEQYF.

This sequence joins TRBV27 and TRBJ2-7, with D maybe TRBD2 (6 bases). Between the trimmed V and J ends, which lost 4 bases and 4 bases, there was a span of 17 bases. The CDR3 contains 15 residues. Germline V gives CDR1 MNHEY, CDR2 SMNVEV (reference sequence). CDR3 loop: CASSSNRDSFYEQYF. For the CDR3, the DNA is TGTGCCAGCAGTTCCAACCGGGACTCATTTTACGAGCAGTACTTC.